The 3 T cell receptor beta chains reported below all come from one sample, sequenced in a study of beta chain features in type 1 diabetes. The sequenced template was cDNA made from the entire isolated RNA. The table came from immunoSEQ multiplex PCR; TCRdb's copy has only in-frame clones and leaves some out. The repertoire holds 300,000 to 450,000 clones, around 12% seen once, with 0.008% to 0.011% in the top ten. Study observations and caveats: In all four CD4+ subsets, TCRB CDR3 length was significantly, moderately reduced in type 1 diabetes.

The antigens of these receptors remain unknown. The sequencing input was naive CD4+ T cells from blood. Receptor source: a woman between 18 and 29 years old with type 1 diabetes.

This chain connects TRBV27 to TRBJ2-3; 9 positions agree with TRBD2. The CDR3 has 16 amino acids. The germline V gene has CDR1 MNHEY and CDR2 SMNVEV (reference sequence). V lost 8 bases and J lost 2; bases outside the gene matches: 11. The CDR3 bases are TGTGCCAGCTCCATGGCCCTAGCGGGAATCACAGATACGCAGTATTTT. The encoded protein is CASSMALAGITDTQYF.

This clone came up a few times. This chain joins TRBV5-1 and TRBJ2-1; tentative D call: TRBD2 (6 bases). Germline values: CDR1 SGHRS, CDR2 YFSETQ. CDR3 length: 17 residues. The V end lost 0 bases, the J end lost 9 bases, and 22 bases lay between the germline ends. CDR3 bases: TGCGCCAGCAGCTTGGAAGGCGGGACCGCATCAGGCCGTGAGCAGTTCTTC. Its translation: CASSLEGGTASGREQFF.

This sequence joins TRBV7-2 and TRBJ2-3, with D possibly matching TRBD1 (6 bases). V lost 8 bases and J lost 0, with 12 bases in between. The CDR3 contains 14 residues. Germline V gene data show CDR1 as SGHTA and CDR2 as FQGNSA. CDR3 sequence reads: CASQLGHSTDTQYF. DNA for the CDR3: TGTGCCAGCCAGCTGGGACACAGCACAGATACGCAGTATTTT.